The sequence of this TCR beta chain was determined in a study of cytomegalovirus exposure and HLA in healthy donors. Study-level findings and limits: TRBV6-2, TRBV6-3 and some other V segments were excluded as indistinguishable. The authors judged a highly shared variant cluster likely a sequencing artifact.

In the PCR, 60 Vbeta and 13 Jbeta primers were used. The repertoire was sequenced with immunoSEQ multiplex PCR; TCRdb's copy has only in-frame clones and lacks some. The repertoire holds some 120,000 clones, with 55% to 65% as singletons. This clone was seen a handful of times. What it recognizes is unknown. The CDR3 spans 13 residues. With 2 bases removed from V and 6 bases from J, the gap between germline ends came to 11 bases. Per germline, CDR1 MNHEY and CDR2 SVGAGI. Specimen: PBMCs. This clonotype originated in a woman aged 40 to 50 in good health and CMV-seropositive. The chain carries TRBV6-5 and TRBJ2-7; D possibly corresponds to TRBD1 (5 bases). In DNA form, the CDR3 reads TGTGCCAGCAGTTACGGGCAGGGTGGCGAGCAGTACTTC. It specifies CASSYGQGGEQYF.